Each of the 11 T cell receptor beta chains below was sequenced from the same sample in a study of T cell changes during pregnancy in multiple sclerosis. TCRdb keeps only in-frame clones here, not all; method: immunoSEQ multiplex PCR. The data show just over 65,000 clones, roughly nine tenths seen once. The material was peripheral blood, obtained in the second trimester of pregnancy. These receptor sequences come from a female donor with multiple sclerosis, enrolled in a pregnancy study.

This clone came up once. The chain is built from TRBV5-6 and TRBJ2-5; 14 bases line up with TRBD2. The ends lost 2 bases at V and 1 base at J; junction bases unmatched: 7. This CDR3 has 18 amino acids. Germline V gene data show CDR1 as SGHDT and CDR2 as YYEEEE. The CDR3 DNA follows: TGTGCCAGCAGCTTTCGGAGACTAGCGGGGGGGCTCCAAGAGACCCAGTACTTC. Translation: CASSFRRLAGGLQETQYF.

V and J are TRBV10-3 and TRBJ2-7; D is possibly TRBD1 (6 bases). This CDR3 spans 17 amino acids. Between the trimmed V and J ends, which lost 0 bases and 0 bases, there was a span of 15 bases. In germline, CDR1 is ENHRY, CDR2 SYGVKD. CDR3 coding DNA: TGTGCCATCAGTGAGTCGTCAGGGGCCGCCAGCTCCTACGAGCAGTACTTC. It specifies CAISESSGAASSYEQYF.

The chain employs TRBV19 and TRBJ2-3; a possible D gene is TRBD2 (7 bases). The CDR3 runs 16 residues. Trimming stripped 10 bases from V and 6 bases from J, with 26 bases between. CDR1 is LNHDA and CDR2 is SQIVND in the germline V gene (reference sequence). CDR3 in DNA: TGTGCCACCCGCCCCCTGGTAGGGGGGGCCCTCGATACGCAGTATTTT. It encodes CATRPLVGGALDTQYF.

The chain uses TRBV9 and TRBJ1-6; D unresolved. Deletions cut 3 bases from V and 0 bases from J, with 13 bases between. The CDR3 contains 17 residues. Germline-derived CDR1 and CDR2 are SGDLS and YYNGEE. For the CDR3, the DNA is TGTGCCAGCAGCGAGACCGCCGGGATCTCCTATAATTCACCCCTCCACTTT. Protein sequence: CASSETAGISYNSPLHF.

The chain combines TRBV21-1 with TRBJ2-1; no check of the table's D call, TRBD2, against the DNA was made. TRBV21-1 is tagged as a pseudogene. This CDR3 has 15 residues. DNA of the CDR3: TGTGCCAGCAGCAAATGGCGGGGGGACCGGAATGAGCAGTTCTTC. This sequence encodes CASSKWRGDRNEQFF.

This clone was detected once. The V call is TRBV4-3, the J call TRBJ2-1, with TRBD1 as a possible D gene (5 bases). Per germline, CDR1 LGHNA and CDR2 YSLEER. This CDR3 contains 13 residues. V shed 0 bases and J shed 7 bases, with 7 bases lying between them. For the CDR3, the DNA is TGCGCCAGCAGCCAAGAATCAGGGAATGAGCAGTTCTTC. Its translation: CASSQESGNEQFF.

This sequence joins TRBV7-9 and TRBJ2-5; 9 bases match TRBD1. Matching the DNA end better, TRBJ2-7 makes the J call doubtful. The germline CDR1 and CDR2 sequences are SEHNR and FQNEAQ (reference sequence). The CDR3 contains 14 residues. CDR3 sequence reads: CASSYRDRDYEQYF. The CDR3 DNA reads TGTGCCAGCAGCTACCGGGACAGGGACTACGAGCAGTACTTC.

V is TRBV30 and J is TRBJ1-5; tentatively, D is TRBD1 (5 bases). The V gene's germline CDR1 is GTSNPN and CDR2 SVGIG (reference sequence). The CDR3 contains 14 residues. V was cut by 0 bases and J by 4 bases, with 10 bases left in between. CDR3: CAWSVPGGNQPQHF. The DNA for the CDR3 is TGTGCCTGGAGTGTACCGGGGGGTAATCAGCCCCAGCATTTT.

The sample holds a few counts of this clone. The rearrangement links TRBV19 to TRBJ1-1, with TRBD1 matching 7 bases. Per the germline V gene, CDR1 is LNHDA and CDR2 is SQIVND (reference sequence). CDR3 length: 12 amino acids. With V trimmed by 8 bases and J by 9 bases, 9 bases remained unmatched. The CDR3 here is CASAAGTAKAFF. Written as DNA, the CDR3 is TGTGCCAGTGCTGCGGGGACAGCTAAAGCTTTCTTT.

As DNA, the CDR3 is TGTGCCAGCAGCTTTCGACTAGCGAGGGGGGAGACCCAGTACTTC. This codes for CASSFRLARGETQYF. The V and J genes are TRBV7-2 and TRBJ2-5, with 8 bases fitting TRBD2. Germline CDR1 and CDR2: SGHTA and FQGNSA. Trimming removed 3 bases from V and 5 bases from J; junction bases left unmatched: 8. The CDR3 totals 15 residues.

The gene calls are TRBV11-1 and TRBJ2-2; TRBD1 matches at 9 bases. Looked up from germline, CDR1 is SGHAT and CDR2 is FQDESV (reference sequence). With V trimmed by 5 bases and J by 4 bases, 8 bases remained unmatched. There are 16 residues in the CDR3. The CDR3, as DNA: TGTGCCAGCAGCCCGTACAGGGGGCGCGGCACCGGGGAGCTGTTTTTT. This sequence encodes CASSPYRGRGTGELFF.